Below are 19 T cell receptor beta chains sequenced from a single sample in a study of Graves' ophthalmopathy and Graves' hyperthyroidism. Beta-chain TCR CDR3 regions were amplified from RNA transcripts. HTBI primers served in a first-round RT-PCR, which a second-round multiplex PCR followed. MiXCR, run by TCRdb on the multiplex PCR reads, gives a single entry per CDR3 protein. Of approximately 500,000 distinct CDR3 sequences in the sample, approximately 15% were seen once. The source material was blood. These receptors originate from a woman in her 30s with Graves' ophthalmopathy.

This clonotype appeared many times. The chain is built from TRBV6-1 and TRBJ2-2, with D perhaps matching TRBD1 or TRBD2 (6 bases each). Germline V gene lookup returns CDR1 MNHNS and CDR2 SASEGT. The CDR3 runs to 14 residues. V lost 5 bases and J lost 6, with 13 bases in between. The CDR3 DNA reads TGTGCCAGCAGTCAAAGGGGGGCTCCCGGGGAGCTGTTTTTT. Translation: CASSQRGAPGELFF.

This rearrangement joins TRBV6-5 to TRBJ1-1; D is uncertain. Per the germline V gene, CDR1 is MNHEY and CDR2 is SVGAGI. The V and J ends lost 6 bases and 1 base respectively, with 9 bases between them. The CDR3 is 13 residues long. The CDR3 bases are TGTGCCAGCAGGTTAGTGCAGAACACTGAAGCTTTCTTT. Translating it yields CASRLVQNTEAFF.

This clonotype was observed at least ten times. The chain carries TRBV6-2 or TRBV6-3 and TRBJ1-1, with a tentative D call TRBD1 (5 bases). This CDR3 contains 15 residues. Germline V CDR1 and CDR2: MNHEY, SVGEGT. V gave up 4 bases and J gave up 5 bases, with 17 bases separating them. The CDR3 region is CASSSMGGRSTEAFF. CDR3 nucleotides: TGTGCCAGCAGTTCAATGGGGGGTAGATCTACTGAAGCTTTCTTT.

This clonotype was seen many times. The rearrangement joins TRBV20-1 to TRBJ2-5; 13 bases are a match to TRBD2. The trim removed 6 bases at V and 4 bases at J, leaving 8 bases unmatched. The CDR3 has 15 amino acids. Germline V gives CDR1 DFQATT, CDR2 SNEGSKA (reference sequence). The CDR3 spells CSAALLAGGGETQYF. In nucleotides, the CDR3 is TGCAGTGCGGCATTACTAGCGGGAGGGGGAGAGACCCAGTACTTC.

The sample holds many counts of this clonotype. In DNA form, the CDR3 reads TGTGCCAGCAGTTCCGACAGGTGGAATTCACCCCTCCACTTT. Amino acids: CASSSDRWNSPLHF. The rearrangement joins TRBV6-5 to TRBJ1-6, with D possibly being TRBD1 (6 bases). Germline V gives CDR1 MNHEY, CDR2 SVGAGI. Trimming stripped 4 bases from V and 7 bases from J, with 11 bases between. The CDR3 covers 14 residues.

This chain links TRBV5-6 with TRBJ2-5; 11 bases match TRBD2. Trimming cost V 5 bases and J 3 bases; bases outside gene matches: 6. Per the germline V gene, CDR1 is SGHDT and CDR2 is YYEEEE. CDR3 length: 15 residues. CDR3 loop: CASRDSGGEKETQYF. CDR3 DNA: TGTGCCAGCAGAGATAGCGGGGGGGAAAAAGAGACCCAGTACTTC.

This clonotype appeared many times. The chain is built from TRBV29-1 and TRBJ2-2; TRBD2 is a possible D gene (5 bases). Germline values: CDR1 SQVTM, CDR2 ANQGSEA. The CDR3 has 17 amino acids. Between the trimmed V and J ends, which lost 1 base and 4 bases, there was a span of 19 bases. The CDR3 region has the DNA TGCAGCGTTGAAGGCGCCCCCACGGGGTCCCCCACCGGGGAGCTGTTTTTT. Translated, it gives CSVEGAPTGSPTGELFF.

Note on this clonotype: One end of the junction is discordant with germline, which a read error may explain. V is TRBV6-1 and J is TRBJ1-6; no definite D call. The CDR3 totals 13 residues. CDR1 is MNHNS and CDR2 is SASEGT in the germline V gene. The CDR3 bases are TGTGCCAGCAGTGAAATAGGGAACTCACTCCTCCACTTT. Protein sequence: CASSEIGNSLLHF.

This clonotype has a count of ten or more. The rearrangement links TRBV10-3 to TRBJ1-5; unclear D gene. Per germline, CDR1 ENHRY and CDR2 SYGVKD. This CDR3 has 15 residues. The V end lost 4 bases, the J end lost 4 bases, and 14 bases lay between the germline ends. CDR3 sequence reads: CAISGGRGFNQPQHF. CDR3 nucleotide sequence: TGTGCCATCAGTGGTGGCCGGGGATTTAATCAGCCCCAGCATTTT.

At least ten counts were recorded for this clonotype. The chain recombines TRBV12-3 or TRBV12-4 with TRBJ2-2, with D possibly matching TRBD2 (6 bases). The CDR3 has 14 residues. Trimming pared 5 bases from V and 6 bases from J, leaving 13 bases between. The CDR3 coding sequence is TGTGCCAGCAGTCCCTGGGGGACTGCCGGGGAGCTGTTTTTT. This codes for CASSPWGTAGELFF.

This clonotype appeared many times. The chain combines TRBV15 with TRBJ2-7; D perhaps matches TRBD2 (6 bases). Germline V gene data show CDR1 as LNHNV and CDR2 as YYDKDF (reference sequence). CDR3 length: 11 residues. V gave up 4 bases and J gave up 7 bases, with 8 bases separating them. The CDR3 coding sequence is TGTGCCACCAGCAATGGGGGGGAGCAGTACTTC. Amino acid sequence: CATSNGGEQYF. The variable domain in full, with the rest retrieved from reference TRBV15 and TRBJ2-7, is DAMVIQNPRYQVTQFGKPVTLSCSQTLNHNVMYWYQQKSSQAPKLLFHYYDKDFNNEADTPDNFQSRRPNTSFCFLDIRSPGLGDTAMYLCATSNGGEQYFGPGTRLTVT.

The table lists this clonotype with many counts. The V call is TRBV28, the J call TRBJ2-2; the D gene is possibly TRBD1 (5 bases). V was clipped by 6 bases and J by 7 bases, with 15 bases between them. CDR1 MDHEN and CDR2 SYDVKM come from the germline V gene. The CDR3 sequence is 14 residues long. CDR3 bases: TGTGCCAGCAGCCCACGAGGCAGGGTCGGGGAGCTGTTTTTT. Translating it yields CASSPRGRVGELFF.

This clonotype was seen ten or more times. This chain links TRBV25-1 with TRBJ2-5; D not resolved. Trimming removed 4 bases at V and 1 base at J, with 10 bases between. Per germline, CDR1 MGHDK and CDR2 SYGVNS. The CDR3 totals 14 residues. The CDR3 is CASSGYNSQETQYF. CDR3 nucleotides: TGTGCCAGCAGTGGATACAACAGCCAAGAGACCCAGTACTTC.

This clonotype was detected ten times or more. The CDR3, as DNA: TGTGCCAGCAGTTTTGAACTATCCCTGAAGACCCAGTACTTC. This encodes CASSFELSLKTQYF. The chain joins TRBV28 to TRBJ2-5; D is ambiguous. The CDR3 has 14 residues. CDR1 and CDR2 from the germline V gene are MDHEN and SYDVKM. V lost 3 bases and J 6 bases, leaving 14 bases between the germline ends.

V usage is TRBV19 and J usage is TRBJ2-2, with TRBD2 matching over 13 bases. Unmatched junction bases numbered 3, after V lost 5 bases and J lost 0 bases. The germline V gene encodes CDR1 LNHDA and CDR2 SQIVND (reference sequence). This CDR3 contains 17 residues. The CDR3, as DNA: TGTGCCAGTAGTGCGACTAGCGGGAGGACGAACACCGGGGAGCTGTTTTTT. Translation: CASSATSGRTNTGELFF.

This clonotype was counted a few times. V gene TRBV9 combines with J gene TRBJ2-2; perhaps TRBD2 as D (6 bases). This CDR3 region has 15 residues. CDR1 is SGDLS and CDR2 is YYNGEE in the germline V gene. Between the trimmed V and J ends, which lost 2 bases and 4 bases, there was a span of 12 bases. The CDR3 spells CASSVGDWTTGELFF. The CDR3 region has the DNA TGTGCCAGCAGCGTGGGGGACTGGACCACCGGGGAGCTGTTTTTT.

Turning to this clonotype: The CDR3 ends on some other residue instead of the conserved phenylalanine or tryptophan, so this is likely a read error. The chain uses TRBV30 and TRBJ1-2, with TRBD1 identical over 8 bases. This CDR3 comprises 14 residues. The V gene's germline CDR1 is GTSNPN and CDR2 SVGIG (reference sequence). V gave up 3 bases and J gave up 4 bases; unmatched junction bases: 7. CDR3 region: CAWRSTGGGYGYTL. Written as DNA, the CDR3 is TGTGCCTGGAGGTCCACAGGGGGGGGCTATGGCTACACCCTC.

In this sample, this clonotype turned up many times. The V call is TRBV20-1, the J call TRBJ1-2, with TRBD1 matching over 9 bases. The CDR3 runs to 14 residues. The trim removed 6 bases at V and 7 bases at J, leaving 12 bases unmatched. Germline V gives CDR1 DFQATT, CDR2 SNEGSKA (reference sequence). This chain's CDR3 is CSAAADRGSRGYTF. The CDR3 bases are TGCAGTGCAGCGGCGGACAGGGGTTCACGTGGCTACACCTTC.

This clonotype showed up many times. The V and J genes are TRBV6-5 and TRBJ2-7; 9 positions agree with TRBD2. The V gene end was trimmed by 0 bases and the J gene end by 5 bases; junction bases not matched to a gene: 2. Looked up from germline, CDR1 is MNHEY and CDR2 is SVGAGI. The CDR3 is 14 residues long. The CDR3 nucleotides read TGTGCCAGCAGTTACTCCTCTAGCGGGAACGAGCAGTACTTC. Amino acid sequence: CASSYSSSGNEQYF.